Sequencing of this T cell receptor beta chain was carried out in a study of Graves' ophthalmopathy and Graves' hyperthyroidism. Researchers turned away patients with other autoimmune diseases, uncontrolled infections, pregnancy or lactation. V was trimmed by 3 bases and J by 1 base, leaving 9 bases between them. CDR1 and CDR2 from the germline V gene are ENHRY and SYGVKD. The CDR3 sequence is 14 residues long. RNA transcripts served as template for amplifying TCR beta CDR3 sequences. HTBI primers were used in a first-round RT-PCR, which preceded a second-round multiplex PCR. TCRdb independently ran MiXCR on the multiplex PCR reads; one entry per CDR3 protein. The data show about 240,000 distinct CDR3 sequences, around 45% seen once.

The specimen sequenced was peripheral blood. The V and J genes are TRBV10-3 and TRBJ1-1; D remains unclear. The sequence was collected from an adult man with Graves' ophthalmopathy. The CDR3 DNA reads as TGTGCCATCAGTGAATTTATCGGGAACACTGAAGCTTTCTTT. Its translation: CAISEFIGNTEAFF.